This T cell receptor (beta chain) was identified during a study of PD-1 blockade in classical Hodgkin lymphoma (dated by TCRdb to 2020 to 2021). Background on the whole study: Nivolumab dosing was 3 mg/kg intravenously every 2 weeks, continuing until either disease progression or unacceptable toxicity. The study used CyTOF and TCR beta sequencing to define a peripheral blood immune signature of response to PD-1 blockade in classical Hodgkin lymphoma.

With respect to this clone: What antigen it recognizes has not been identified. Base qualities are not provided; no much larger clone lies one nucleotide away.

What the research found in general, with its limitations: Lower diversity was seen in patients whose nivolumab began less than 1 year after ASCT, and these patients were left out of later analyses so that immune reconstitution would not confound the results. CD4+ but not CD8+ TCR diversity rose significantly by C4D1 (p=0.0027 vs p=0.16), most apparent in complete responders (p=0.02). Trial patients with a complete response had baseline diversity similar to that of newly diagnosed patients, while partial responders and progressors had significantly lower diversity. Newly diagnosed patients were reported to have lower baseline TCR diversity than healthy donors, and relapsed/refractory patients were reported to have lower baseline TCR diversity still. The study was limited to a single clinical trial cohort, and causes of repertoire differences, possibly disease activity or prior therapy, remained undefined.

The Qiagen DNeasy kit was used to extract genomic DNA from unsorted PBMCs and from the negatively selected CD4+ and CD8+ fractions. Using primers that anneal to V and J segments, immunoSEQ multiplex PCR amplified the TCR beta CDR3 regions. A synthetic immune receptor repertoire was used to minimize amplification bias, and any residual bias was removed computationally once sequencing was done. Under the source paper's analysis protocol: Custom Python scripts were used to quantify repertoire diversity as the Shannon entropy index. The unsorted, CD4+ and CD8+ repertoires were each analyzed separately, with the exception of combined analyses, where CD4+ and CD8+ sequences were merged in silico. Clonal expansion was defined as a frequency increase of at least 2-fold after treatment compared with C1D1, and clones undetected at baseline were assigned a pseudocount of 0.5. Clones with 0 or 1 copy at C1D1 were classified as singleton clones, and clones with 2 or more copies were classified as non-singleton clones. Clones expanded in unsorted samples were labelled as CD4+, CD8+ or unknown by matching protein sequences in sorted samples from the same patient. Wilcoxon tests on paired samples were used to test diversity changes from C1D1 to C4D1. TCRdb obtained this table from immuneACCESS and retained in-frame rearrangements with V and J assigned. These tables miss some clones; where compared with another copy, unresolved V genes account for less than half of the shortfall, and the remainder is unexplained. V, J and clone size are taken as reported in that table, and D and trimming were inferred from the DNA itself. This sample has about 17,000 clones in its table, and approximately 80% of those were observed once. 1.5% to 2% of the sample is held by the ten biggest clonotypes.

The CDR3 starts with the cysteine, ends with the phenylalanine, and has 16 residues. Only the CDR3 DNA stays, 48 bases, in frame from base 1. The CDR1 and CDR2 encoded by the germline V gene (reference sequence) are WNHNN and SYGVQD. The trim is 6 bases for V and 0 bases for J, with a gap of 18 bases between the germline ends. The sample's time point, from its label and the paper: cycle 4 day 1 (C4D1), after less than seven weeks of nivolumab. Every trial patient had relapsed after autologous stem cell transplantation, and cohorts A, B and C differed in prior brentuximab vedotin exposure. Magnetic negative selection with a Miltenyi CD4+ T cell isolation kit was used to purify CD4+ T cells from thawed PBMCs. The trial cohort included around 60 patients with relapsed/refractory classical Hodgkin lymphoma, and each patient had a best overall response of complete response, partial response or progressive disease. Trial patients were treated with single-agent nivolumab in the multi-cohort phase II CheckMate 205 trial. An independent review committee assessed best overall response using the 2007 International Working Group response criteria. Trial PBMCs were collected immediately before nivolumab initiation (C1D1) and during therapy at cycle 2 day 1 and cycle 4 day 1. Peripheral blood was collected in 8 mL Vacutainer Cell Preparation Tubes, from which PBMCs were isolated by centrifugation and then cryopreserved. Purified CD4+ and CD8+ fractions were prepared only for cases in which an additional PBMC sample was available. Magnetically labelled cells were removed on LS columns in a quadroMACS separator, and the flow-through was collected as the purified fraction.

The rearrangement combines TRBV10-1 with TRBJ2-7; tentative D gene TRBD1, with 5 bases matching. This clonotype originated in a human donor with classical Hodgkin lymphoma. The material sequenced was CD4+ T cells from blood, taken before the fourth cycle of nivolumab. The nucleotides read TGCGCCAGCAGAATGGCAGGGCTGAAGAGCTCCTACGAGCAGTACTTC. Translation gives CASRMAGLKSSYEQYF.